This T cell receptor beta chain came from a study of early T cells in non-severe SARS-CoV-2 infection. The V gene lost 1 base and the J gene lost 11 bases, with 11 bases spanning the gap. The CDR3 is 12 residues long. CDR1 is LGHNA and CDR2 is YNFKEQ in the germline V gene. cDNA molecules, individually, were tagged with unique molecular identifiers. TCRdb re-derived calls from the 5' RACE reads in MiXCR, one entry per CDR3 protein. Of around 53,000 distinct CDR3 sequences in the sample, roughly an eighth were seen once. This sequence originates from an adult who was a healthcare worker with PCR-confirmed SARS-CoV-2 infection or an uninfected control (not recorded which). Sequenced material: whole blood, taken at baseline. This chain joins TRBV4-2 and TRBJ1-1; no reliable D call. The DNA for the CDR3 is TGTGCCAGCAGCCAAGGGACTTTGTATGCTTTCTTT. It yields the protein CASSQGTLYAFF.